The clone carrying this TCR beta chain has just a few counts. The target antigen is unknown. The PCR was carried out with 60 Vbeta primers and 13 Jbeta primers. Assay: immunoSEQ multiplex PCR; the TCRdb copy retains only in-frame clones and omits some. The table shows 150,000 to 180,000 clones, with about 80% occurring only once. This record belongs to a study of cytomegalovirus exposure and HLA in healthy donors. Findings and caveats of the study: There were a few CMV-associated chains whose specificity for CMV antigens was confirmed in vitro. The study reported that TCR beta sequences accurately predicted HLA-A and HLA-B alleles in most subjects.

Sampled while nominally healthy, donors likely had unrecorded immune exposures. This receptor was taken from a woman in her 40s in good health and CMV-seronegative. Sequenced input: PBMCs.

CDR3 amino acids: CASSPTRNHNEQFF. CDR3 DNA: TGTGCCAGCAGTCCGACTAGGAATCACAATGAGCAGTTCTTC. The chain couples TRBV6-1 to TRBJ2-1, with D possibly matching TRBD2 (6 bases). Trimming shortened V by 5 bases and J by 5 bases, and 13 bases separated the two germline ends. Germline loops: CDR1 MNHNS, CDR2 SASEGT. This CDR3 has 14 amino acids.